A single sample is the source of the 2 T cell receptor beta chains below, sequenced in a study of cytomegalovirus exposure and HLA in healthy donors. 13 Jbeta primers and 60 Vbeta primers were used for the PCR. The assay was immunoSEQ multiplex PCR, and TCRdb's table has in-frame clones only and misses some. Of about 130,000 clones listed, 85% to 90% are singletons. The sequencing sample was made of PBMCs. Receptor source: a woman in her thirties in good health and CMV-seropositive.

For this clone: This CDR3 is also generated by other DNA sequences in the sample. The chain combines TRBV18 with TRBJ2-5, with 10 bases aligning to TRBD2. This CDR3 is built from 15 residues. Germline CDR1 KGHSH, CDR2 LQKENI. Trimming removed 0 bases from V and 2 bases from J; junction bases left unmatched: 0. CDR3 region: CASSPPGLAQETQYF. The DNA of the CDR3 is TGTGCCAGCTCACCACCGGGACTAGCGCAAGAGACCCAGTACTTC.

This chain uses TRBV5-4 with TRBJ2-3; tentatively, D is TRBD2 (5 bases). V lost 4 bases and J 1 base, leaving 10 bases between the germline ends. CDR1 and CDR2 from the germline V gene are SGHNT and YYREEE (reference sequence). The CDR3 is 14 amino acids. DNA of the CDR3: TGTGCCAGCAGCAGGTTTAGCGGCACAGATACGCAGTATTTT. It codes for CASSRFSGTDTQYF.